The clone carrying this TCR beta chain came up once. The V gene's germline CDR1 is SGHRS and CDR2 YFSETQ. J lost 3 bases, V lost 0 bases, and 4 bases had no gene match. CDR3 length: 15 amino acids. This record comes from a study of CD8 T cells in Susac syndrome. Across the whole study: The Susac syndrome patients were therapy-naive, on corticosteroids, or on intravenous immunoglobulin alone at blood draw.

A quantity of about 0.5 to 1 ug RNA underwent reverse transcription using random hexamers. Across 54 Vbeta and 13 Jbeta, immunoSEQ multiplex PCR amplified TCR beta CDR3. TCRdb itself ran the immunoSEQ multiplex PCR reads through MiXCR, one entry per CDR3 protein. The sample contains some 160,000 distinct CDR3 sequences, approximately 96% of which appear only once. Sequencing used CD4+ T cells from PBMCs. The chain uses TRBV5-1 and TRBJ1-1, with TRBD1 identical over 8 bases. This TCR was sampled from a human donor with Susac syndrome. The chain's CDR3 is CASSLAVQGDTEAFF. The CDR3 region has the DNA TGCGCCAGCAGCTTGGCCGTACAGGGGGACACTGAAGCTTTCTTT.